The sequence of this T cell receptor (beta chain) was determined in a study of blood T cells in healthy people across ages. Healthy Russian Caucasian donors spanned ages roughly 6 to 100 years. Trimming cost V 2 bases and J 5 bases; bases outside gene matches: 11. CDR3 length: 16 residues. Germline values: CDR1 SGHTA, CDR2 FQGTGA. Sample-barcoded 5' priming and a J-beta primer mix drove a second PCR of roughly 6 to 12 cycles. TCRdb reanalysed the 5' RACE reads using MiXCR and keeps one entry per CDR3 protein. The repertoire holds some 940,000 distinct CDR3 sequences, with almost 30% as singletons. This sample was also put to use in a study of T cells of mothers and their children. From that report: Mothers yielded over 8 million CDR3 reads, children about 3.1 million each.

The J gene is TRBJ2-7, the V gene TRBV7-3, with 8 bases lining up with TRBD1. This receptor was taken from a middle-aged woman in good health. The material sequenced was blood. CDR3 protein: CASSLGIGQGRDEQYF. In DNA form, the CDR3 reads TGTGCCAGCAGCTTAGGAATCGGACAGGGTCGGGACGAGCAGTACTTC.